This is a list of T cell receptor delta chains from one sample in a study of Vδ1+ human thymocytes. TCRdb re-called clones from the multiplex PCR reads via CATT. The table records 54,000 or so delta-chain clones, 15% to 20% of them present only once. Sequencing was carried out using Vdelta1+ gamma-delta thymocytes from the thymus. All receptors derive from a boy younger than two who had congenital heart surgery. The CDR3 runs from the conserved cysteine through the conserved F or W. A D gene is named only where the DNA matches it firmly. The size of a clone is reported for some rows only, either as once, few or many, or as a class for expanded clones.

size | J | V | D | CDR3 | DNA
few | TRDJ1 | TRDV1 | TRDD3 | CALGPLSGALLGDSYTDKLIF | TGTGCTCTTGGGCCTCTTTCCGGAGCTCTTCTGGGGGACTCTTACACCGATAAACTCATCTTT
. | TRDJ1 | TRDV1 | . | CALGEPPTLGEYTDKLIF | TGTGCTCTTGGGGAACCTCCTACTTTGGGGGAATACACCGATAAACTCATCTTT
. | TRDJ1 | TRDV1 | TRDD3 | CALGDRLPFGDTTRYTDKLIF | TGTGCTCTTGGGGACCGCCTCCCCTTCGGGGATACGACGAGGTACACCGATAAACTCATCTTT
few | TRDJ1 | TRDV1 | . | CALGEIRGDKLIF | TGTGCCCTTGGGGAAATCAGGGGAGATAAACTCATCTTT
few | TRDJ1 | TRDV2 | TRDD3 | CACDTPKSLGDSDKLIF | TGTGCCTGTGACACGCCCAAATCACTGGGGGATTCCGATAAACTCATCTTT
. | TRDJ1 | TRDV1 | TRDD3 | CALGELGLLLGDTGTDKLIF | TGTGCTCTTGGGGAACTGGGGCTCCTACTGGGGGATACAGGAACCGATAAACTCATCTTT
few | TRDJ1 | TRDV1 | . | CALGDPRTSPHCTTLYTDKLIF | TGTGCTCTTGGGGATCCTAGAACTTCCCCGCACTGCACAACCTTGTACACCGATAAACTCATCTTT
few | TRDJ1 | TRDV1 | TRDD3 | CALGELRRAGGEPIHKLIF | TGTGCTCTTGGGGAACTGCGACGAGCTGGGGGCGAACCAATCCATAAACTCATCTTT
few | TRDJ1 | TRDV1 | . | CALGELSSPLYTDKLIF | TGTGCTCTTGGGGAACTCAGCTCGCCACTATACACCGATAAACTCATCTTT
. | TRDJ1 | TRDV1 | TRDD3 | CALGEYRWGIRYTDKLIF | TGTGCTCTTGGAGAATACCGGTGGGGGATAAGATACACCGATAAACTCATCTTT